These 32 T cell receptor beta chains share one sample of origin, sequenced in a study of blood T cells in healthy people across ages (dated by TCRdb to the mid-2010s). Library preparation was by 5' RACE. TCRdb records Illumina HiSeq 2500 as the sequencer. The second PCR ran for roughly 6 to 11 cycles and used a J-beta primer mix along with a sample-barcoded 5' primer. The public sequencing data were trimmed at Q25 with fastp and processed into clonotypes with MiXCR by TCRdb, which kept only in-frame beta chains. Rows are unified per CDR3 protein, each entry keeping the most common DNA and genes. The sample includes approximately 850,000 distinct CDR3 sequences, with roughly 44% observed a single time. The ten largest clonotypes hold around 21% of the sample. The sequenced sample consisted of blood. All receptors come from a man between 60 and 70 years old in good health.

The chain uses TRBV4-1 and TRBJ2-5, with TRBD2 matching 9 bases. From germline, CDR1 is MGHRA and CDR2 YSYEKL. After removal of 2 bases from V and 4 bases from J, the junction contained 5 bases not matched to a gene. This CDR3 has 15 residues. CDR3: CASSQSGGLPETQYF. DNA for the CDR3: TGCGCCAGCAGCCAAAGCGGGGGGCTGCCAGAGACCCAGTACTTC.

The chain links TRBV27 to TRBJ1-2, with D uncertain. V shed 7 bases and J shed 4 bases, with 7 bases lying between them. Germline CDR1 is MNHEY and CDR2 is SMNVEV (reference sequence). CDR3 length equals 11 residues. CDR3 sequence reads: CASKGFYGYTF. For the CDR3, the DNA is TGTGCCAGCAAGGGATTCTATGGCTACACCTTC.

This CDR3 is CASSLGQGLDSPLHF. The CDR3 bases are TGCGCCAGCAGCTTGGGACAGGGGTTGGATTCACCCCTCCACTTT. The chain combines TRBV4-3 with TRBJ1-6, with TRBD1 identical over 10 bases. The CDR3 is 15 amino acids. V shed 5 bases, J shed 8 bases, and the junction held 6 bases outside the gene matches. Germline values: CDR1 LGHNA, CDR2 YSLEER.

This clonotype has a count of ten or more. This chain uses TRBV12-3 or TRBV12-4 with TRBJ2-5; 8 bases fit TRBD2. The V gene end was trimmed by 5 bases and the J gene end by 4 bases; junction bases not matched to a gene: 6. This CDR3 comprises 14 residues. The CDR3 DNA sequence: TGTGCCAGCAGTGGTACCGGGACTAGAGAGACCCAGTACTTC. It codes for CASSGTGTRETQYF.

This clonotype occurred a few times. This chain uses TRBV7-9 with TRBJ2-7; perhaps TRBD1 as D (6 bases). CDR1 SEHNR and CDR2 FQNEAQ come from the germline V gene (reference sequence). V lost 1 base, J lost 7 bases, and 14 bases lay in between. The CDR3 sequence is 14 residues long. This CDR3 is CASSLGGTSGEQYF. CDR3 sequence (DNA): TGTGCCAGCAGCTTAGGGGGGACATCCGGGGAGCAGTACTTC.

This chain connects TRBV12-3 or TRBV12-4 to TRBJ1-6; 9 positions match TRBD1. V dropped 9 bases and J dropped 7; count of bases not matched to a gene: 7. The CDR3 spans 14 residues. The CDR3 loop reads CASRGTGMNSPLHF. In nucleotides, the CDR3 is TGTGCCAGTAGAGGGACAGGGATGAATTCACCCCTCCACTTT.

In regard to this clonotype: Given a much more abundant clone one base away, this may be a read error. J is TRBJ2-1 and V is TRBV11-2, with 12 bases lining up with TRBD1. Germline trimming cut 4 bases from V and 8 bases from J; bases unmatched to any gene: 6. Per germline, CDR1 SGHAT and CDR2 FQNNGV. CDR3 length: 15 residues. CDR3 nucleotide sequence: TGTGCCAGCAGCTGGATCGGGACAGGGGGCTATGAGCAGTTCTTC. It yields the protein CASSWIGTGGYEQFF.

This clonotype was counted at least ten times. The chain carries TRBV6-6 and TRBJ2-7; 7 bases map to TRBD2. Trimming at V came to 7 bases and at J to 6 bases, leaving 9 bases not matched to a gene. Germline V gene sequence: CDR1 MNHNY, CDR2 SVGAGI (reference sequence). The CDR3 loop spans 13 amino acids. CDR3 sequence: CASTLIGGGEQYF. As DNA, the CDR3 is TGTGCCAGCACACTCATTGGGGGGGGCGAGCAGTACTTC.

The V and J genes are TRBV4-3 and TRBJ2-7, with TRBD1 as a possible D gene (6 bases). The CDR3 consists of 15 residues. Germline assignment: CDR1 LGHNA and CDR2 YSLEER. Trimming left V 1 base short and J 2 bases short, with 12 bases between. The CDR3 loop is CASSQVWAGAYEQYF. The CDR3 DNA reads as TGCGCCAGCAGCCAAGTCTGGGCAGGGGCCTACGAGCAGTACTTC.

As concerns this clonotype: Just one base apart from a much larger clone, this may be a read error. The chain combines TRBV3-1 with TRBJ2-6; no clear D gene. The CDR3 extends over 13 amino acids. Germline V gene data show CDR1 as LGHDT and CDR2 as YNNKEL (reference sequence). The CDR3 sequence is CANSLPGANVLTF. CDR3 sequence (DNA): TGTGCCAACAGCCTCCCTGGGGCCAACGTCCTGACTTTC. Looking up the rest from reference TRBV3-1 and TRBJ2-6 gives the full variable domain: DTAVSQTPKYLVTQMGNDKSIKCEQNLGHDTMYWYKQDSKKFLKIMFSYNNKELIINETVPNRFSPKSPDKAHLNLHINSLELGDSAVYFCANSLPGANVLTFGAGSRLTVL.

This clonotype was detected only a few times. The chain couples TRBV9 to TRBJ2-1; TRBD1 matches 8 bases. The germline V gene encodes CDR1 SGDLS and CDR2 YYNGEE. The junction had 13 bases not matched to a gene; V was cut back by 4 bases and J by 10 bases. The CDR3 consists of 15 residues. CDR3: CASSPPGQEGLEQFF. The CDR3 DNA reads TGTGCCAGCAGCCCTCCGGGACAGGAGGGCTTAGAGCAGTTCTTC.

In this sample, this clonotype turned up a few times. The CDR3 DNA reads TGTGCCAGCACCCCGCCGGGGGGCAGGGGATTTAGCACAGATACGCAGTATTTT. Protein: CASTPPGGRGFSTDTQYF. The chain has TRBV28 and TRBJ2-3; possible D gene TRBD2, 7 bases. The V and J ends lost 7 bases and 0 bases respectively, with 23 bases between them. The length of the CDR3 is 18 residues. Germline CDR1 is MDHEN and CDR2 is SYDVKM.

The gene calls are TRBV4-3 and TRBJ1-1; D is unclear. Trimming took 1 base from V and 4 from J, leaving 10 bases between them. In germline, CDR1 is LGHNA, CDR2 YSLEER. The CDR3 loop spans 14 amino acids. The CDR3 sequence: CASSQGSSVTEAFF. CDR3 DNA: TGCGCCAGCAGCCAAGGTTCTTCAGTCACTGAAGCTTTCTTT.

The rearrangement links TRBV4-3 to TRBJ1-4, with TRBD1 matching over 7 bases. This CDR3 is built from 14 residues. CDR1 is LGHNA, CDR2 YSLEER, per germline. The ends lost 0 bases at V and 7 bases at J; junction bases unmatched: 2. CDR3 coding DNA: TGCGCCAGCAGCCAAGACAGGGGGAGTGAAAAACTGTTTTTT. Translating it yields CASSQDRGSEKLFF.

This chain links TRBV12-3 or TRBV12-4 with TRBJ1-5, with D possibly being TRBD1 (6 bases). This CDR3 region has 14 residues. Trimming cost V 2 bases and J 3 bases, with 8 bases left between them. In DNA, the CDR3 is TGTGCCAGCAGTTTAAACAGGGTCAATCAGCCCCAGCATTTT. Protein product: CASSLNRVNQPQHF.

V is TRBV5-6 and J is TRBJ1-4, with 7 nucleotides matching TRBD1. J lost 6 bases, V lost 4 bases, and 3 bases had no gene match. CDR3 length: 13 amino acids. CDR1 is SGHDT and CDR2 is YYEEEE in the germline V gene. CDR3 residues: CASSVTGDEKLFF. The CDR3 nucleotides are TGTGCCAGCAGCGTTACAGGGGATGAAAAACTGTTTTTT.

This clonotype was counted only a few times. The chain combines TRBV7-8 with TRBJ2-5; 9 nucleotides line up with TRBD2. This CDR3 comprises 18 residues. Germline V gene sequence: CDR1 SGHVS, CDR2 FQNEAQ. Trimming cost V 1 base and J 1 base; bases outside gene matches: 10. The DNA of the CDR3 is TGTGCCAGCAGCTTAGGAGTCCAGCGGGGGGAAACCCAAGAGACCCAGTACTTC. Encoded protein: CASSLGVQRGETQETQYF.

With respect to this clonotype: A much larger clone lies a single base off, so this may be a read error. The rearrangement joins TRBV7-2 to TRBJ2-4, with a weak D call TRBD1 (5 bases). Trimming stripped 5 bases from V and 15 bases from J, with 23 bases between. The CDR3 is 14 residues long. Germline V gene lookup returns CDR1 SGHTA and CDR2 FQGNSA. CDR3 bases: TGTGCCAGCAGCATGGTCGACAGTTTTTACGAGCTGTACTTC. Translation gives CASSMVDSFYELYF.

This clonotype was observed a handful of times. The chain is built from TRBV18 and TRBJ2-3; 13 nucleotides line up with TRBD2. CDR3 length equals 18 residues. Germline CDR1 is KGHSH and CDR2 is LQKENI. V gave up 1 base and J gave up 6 bases; unmatched junction bases: 10. CDR3 nucleotides: TGTGCCAGCTCACCACTTGCACTAGCGGGGGGGCAAGAGGATACGCAGTATTTT. The encoded protein is CASSPLALAGGQEDTQYF. Full variable domain (outside the CDR3, taken from reference TRBV18 and TRBJ2-3): NAGVMQNPRHLVRRRGQEARLRCSPMKGHSHVYWYRQLPEEGLKFMVYLQKENIIDESGMPKERFSAEFPKEGPSILRIQQVVRGDSAAYFCASSPLALAGGQEDTQYFGPGTRLTVL.

This clonotype was seen more than once but under ten times. CDR3 bases: TGTGCCAGCAGCGCGGGACTAGCGGGGAGCTCCTACGAGCAGTACTTC. Protein sequence: CASSAGLAGSSYEQYF. The chain combines TRBV9 with TRBJ2-7, with 13 positions matching TRBD2. From germline, CDR1 is SGDLS and CDR2 YYNGEE. CDR3 length: 16 residues. Trimming took 3 bases from V and 0 from J; bases not matched to a gene: 3.

The chain recombines TRBV20-1 with TRBJ1-2; 8 nucleotides agree with TRBD1. Germline V CDR1 and CDR2: DFQATT, SNEGSKA (reference sequence). Unmatched junction bases numbered 4, after V lost 3 bases and J lost 4 bases. This CDR3 comprises 13 residues. The CDR3: CSAREDRAYGYTF. Written as DNA, the CDR3 is TGCAGTGCTAGGGAGGACAGGGCCTATGGCTACACCTTC.

V gene TRBV30 combines with J gene TRBJ1-2; D unresolved. Germline values: CDR1 GTSNPN, CDR2 SVGIG (reference sequence). CDR3 length: 13 amino acids. Between the trimmed V and J ends, which lost 5 bases and 1 base, there was a span of 11 bases. The CDR3 DNA follows: TGTGCCTGGTGCGAATTGAGTAACTATGGCTACACCTTC. Translating gives CAWCELSNYGYTF.

As concerns this clonotype: A much more abundant neighbour one base away suggests this may be a read error. The chain couples TRBV20-1 to TRBJ1-5, with a tentative D call TRBD1 (5 bases). CDR1 is DFQATT, CDR2 SNEGSKA, per germline (reference sequence). The V and J ends lost 3 bases and 1 base respectively, with 7 bases between them. The CDR3 length is 13 residues. The CDR3 DNA is TGCAGTGCTAGGTGGGGGAGCAATCAGCCCCAGCATTTT. It specifies CSARWGSNQPQHF.

A remark on this clonotype: At one end the junction does not follow the germline gene, possibly because of a read error. The V and J genes are TRBV5-1 and TRBJ2-2, with D possibly matching TRBD1 (6 bases). The germline V gene has CDR1 SGHRS and CDR2 YFSETQ. The CDR3 consists of 15 residues. The CDR3 protein is CVSSSAQGNTGELFF. DNA for the CDR3: TGCGTCAGCAGCTCCGCACAGGGGAACACCGGGGAGCTGTTTTTT.

As regards this clonotype: A much larger clonotype is one base distant, so this may be a read error. V gene TRBV6-2 or TRBV6-3 combines with J gene TRBJ2-3; perhaps D is TRBD1 or TRBD2 (5 bases each). The length of the CDR3 is 13 residues. Per the germline V gene, CDR1 is MNHEY and CDR2 is SVGEGT. The chain's CDR3 is CASSDRGTYTQYF. The CDR3 DNA sequence: TGTGCCAGCAGTGACCGGGGCACATATACGCAGTATTTT.

Turning to this clonotype: A read error may produce the germline difference seen at one junction end. The chain couples TRBV29-1 to TRBJ1-2; no definite D call. The CDR3 sequence is 12 residues long. CDR1 is SQVTM and CDR2 is ANQGSEA in the germline V gene. CDR3 region: CSVEETTYGHTF. DNA of the CDR3: TGCAGCGTTGAAGAGACAACTTATGGCCACACCTTC.

The V call is TRBV6-5, the J call TRBJ2-7, with TRBD2 matching over 11 bases. The trim removed 6 bases at V and 2 bases at J, leaving 6 bases unmatched. This CDR3 contains 15 residues. Germline V CDR1 and CDR2: MNHEY, SVGAGI. CDR3 nucleotides: TGTGCCAGCAGCCACACTAGCGGGGGAACCTACGAGCAGTACTTC. It encodes CASSHTSGGTYEQYF.

The chain carries TRBV5-1 and TRBJ2-3; 12 nucleotides line up with TRBD2. The V and J ends lost 0 bases and 4 bases, in that order; junction bases with no gene match: 6. Germline values: CDR1 SGHRS, CDR2 YFSETQ. The CDR3 length is 17 residues. The CDR3 is CASSLGPSGGAADTQYF. CDR3 in DNA: TGCGCCAGCAGCTTGGGGCCTAGCGGGGGGGCCGCAGATACGCAGTATTTT.

The rearrangement uses TRBV7-2 and TRBJ2-5; D perhaps matches TRBD2 (6 bases). Germline V lookup: CDR1 SGHTA, CDR2 FQGNSA. Trimming cost V 1 base and J 11 bases, with 32 bases left between them. The CDR3 consists of 19 residues. The CDR3 loop reads CASSLGGSGFGGDYNEQYF. The CDR3 coding sequence is TGTGCCAGCAGCTTAGGGGGGTCGGGCTTCGGGGGAGATTACAATGAGCAGTACTTC.

The chain combines TRBV7-9 with TRBJ2-3; 11 nucleotides agree with TRBD2. From germline, CDR1 is SEHNR and CDR2 FQNEAQ (reference sequence). The V and J ends lost 3 bases and 6 bases, in that order; junction bases with no gene match: 11. The CDR3 spans 17 residues. The CDR3 spells CASSFSTSGGPRDTQYF. The CDR3 DNA reads as TGTGCCAGCAGCTTCAGTACTAGCGGGGGCCCCCGGGATACGCAGTATTTT.

The chain recombines TRBV6-2 or TRBV6-3 with TRBJ2-7; tentative D call: TRBD2 (7 bases). V lost 2 bases, J lost 0 bases, and 14 bases lay in between. This CDR3 is 16 amino acids long. Germline V gives CDR1 MNHEY, CDR2 SVGEGT. The CDR3 DNA reads TGTGCCAGCAGTTACGCGGGGGACACCCTCTCCTACGAGCAGTACTTC. It is translated as CASSYAGDTLSYEQYF.

V usage is TRBV29-1 and J usage is TRBJ2-2, with TRBD2 identical over 9 bases. Unmatched junction bases numbered 5, after V lost 5 bases and J lost 7 bases. Looked up from germline, CDR1 is SQVTM and CDR2 is ANQGSEA. There are 13 residues in the CDR3. CDR3 in DNA: TGCAGCGTTAAAGCGGGGGGATTCGGGGAGCTGTTTTTT. The encoded protein is CSVKAGGFGELFF.